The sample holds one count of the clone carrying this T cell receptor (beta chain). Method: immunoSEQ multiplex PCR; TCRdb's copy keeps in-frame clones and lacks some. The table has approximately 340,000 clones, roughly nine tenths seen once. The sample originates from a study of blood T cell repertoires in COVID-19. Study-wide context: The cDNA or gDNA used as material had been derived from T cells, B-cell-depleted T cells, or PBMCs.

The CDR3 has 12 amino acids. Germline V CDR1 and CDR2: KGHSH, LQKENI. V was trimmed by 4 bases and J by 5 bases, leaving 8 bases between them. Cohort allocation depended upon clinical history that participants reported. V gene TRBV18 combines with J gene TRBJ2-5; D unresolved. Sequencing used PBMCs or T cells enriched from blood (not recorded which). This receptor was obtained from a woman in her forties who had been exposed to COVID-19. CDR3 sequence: CASSLLGETQYF. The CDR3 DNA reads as TGTGCCAGCTCACTTCTCGGGGAGACCCAGTACTTC.